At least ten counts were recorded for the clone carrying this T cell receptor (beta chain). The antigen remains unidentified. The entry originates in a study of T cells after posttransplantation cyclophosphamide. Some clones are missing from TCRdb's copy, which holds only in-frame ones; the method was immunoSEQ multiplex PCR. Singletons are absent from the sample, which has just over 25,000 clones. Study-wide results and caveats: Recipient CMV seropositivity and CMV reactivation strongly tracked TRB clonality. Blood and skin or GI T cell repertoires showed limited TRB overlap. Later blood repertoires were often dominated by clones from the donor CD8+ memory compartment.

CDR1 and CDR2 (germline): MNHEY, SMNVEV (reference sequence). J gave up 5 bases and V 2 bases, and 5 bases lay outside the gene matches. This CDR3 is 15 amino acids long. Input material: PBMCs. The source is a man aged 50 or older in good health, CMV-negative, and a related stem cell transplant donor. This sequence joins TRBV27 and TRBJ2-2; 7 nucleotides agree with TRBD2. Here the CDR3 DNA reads TGTGCCAGCAGTTTAAAGGCTAGCGGAACCGGGGAGCTGTTTTTT. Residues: CASSLKASGTGELFF.